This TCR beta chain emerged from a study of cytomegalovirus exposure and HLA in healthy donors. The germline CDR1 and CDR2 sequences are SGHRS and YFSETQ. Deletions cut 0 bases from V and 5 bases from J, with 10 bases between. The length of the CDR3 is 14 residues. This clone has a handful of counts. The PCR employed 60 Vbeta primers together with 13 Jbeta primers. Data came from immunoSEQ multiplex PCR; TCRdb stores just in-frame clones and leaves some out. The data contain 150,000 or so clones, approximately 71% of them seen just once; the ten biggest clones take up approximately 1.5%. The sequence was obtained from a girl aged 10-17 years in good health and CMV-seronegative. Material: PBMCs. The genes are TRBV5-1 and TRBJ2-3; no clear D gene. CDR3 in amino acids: CASSLVGGQDTQYF. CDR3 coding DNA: TGCGCCAGCAGCTTGGTCGGTGGGCAAGATACGCAGTATTTT. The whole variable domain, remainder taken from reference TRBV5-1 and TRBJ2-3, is KAGVTQTPRYLIKTRGQQVTLSCSPISGHRSVSWYQQTPGQGLQFLFEYFSETQRNKGNFPGRFSGRQFSNSRSEMNVSTLELGDSALYLCASSLVGGQDTQYFGPGTRLTVL.